These 5 T cell receptor beta chains were all obtained from the same sample, sequenced in a study of cytomegalovirus exposure and HLA in healthy donors. PCR involved 60 Vbeta and 13 Jbeta primers. Assay used: immunoSEQ multiplex PCR; TCRdb lists only in-frame clones, some missing. The sample contains 85,000 to 100,000 clones, just under 70% of which appear only once. Specimen: PBMCs. All receptors come from a middle-aged man in good health and CMV-seronegative.

The rearrangement joins TRBV6-1 to TRBJ1-5, with no clear D. Germline CDR1 and CDR2: MNHNS and SASEGT. The V and J ends lost 8 bases and 2 bases respectively, with 13 bases between them. The CDR3 consists of 14 residues. The CDR3 DNA sequence: TGTGCCAGCGGGAGGGTTGGGGGCAATCAGCCCCAGCATTTT. Encoded protein: CASGRVGGNQPQHF.

This chain uses TRBV7-2 with TRBJ1-4; 7 nucleotides agree with TRBD1. The CDR3 is 15 residues long. Germline V CDR1 and CDR2: SGHTA, FQGNSA. V lost 4 bases, J lost 8 bases, and 10 bases stayed unmatched. CDR3 region: CASSYQQGRQEKLFF. The CDR3 DNA is TGTGCCAGCAGCTACCAACAGGGGCGACAGGAAAAACTGTTTTTT.

This chain links TRBV5-1 with TRBJ2-2; TRBD2 matches 7 bases. Trimming took 2 bases from V and 1 from J; bases not matched to a gene: 2. Germline V gene sequence: CDR1 SGHRS, CDR2 YFSETQ. The CDR3 runs to 15 residues. The CDR3 protein is CASSFASGNTGELFF. CDR3 nucleotides: TGCGCCAGCAGCTTTGCTAGCGGGAACACCGGGGAGCTGTTTTTT.

The V call is TRBV5-1, the J call TRBJ1-4, with a possible D match to TRBD1 (5 bases). There are 13 residues in the CDR3. In germline, CDR1 is SGHRS, CDR2 YFSETQ. The germline V and J ends were trimmed by 8 bases and 5 bases, with 13 bases remaining between them. CDR3 sequence (DNA): TGCGCCAGTAGGGGAGGGCCGAATGAAAAACTGTTTTTT. It codes for CASRGGPNEKLFF.

The chain employs TRBV5-6 and TRBJ1-1; 7 bases map to TRBD1. Trimming took 4 bases from V and 7 from J; bases not matched to a gene: 10. The length of the CDR3 is 14 residues. Per germline, CDR1 SGHDT and CDR2 YYEEEE. Here the CDR3 reads CASSPIDAGGEAFF. Written as DNA, the CDR3 is TGTGCCAGCAGCCCCATCGATGCAGGGGGTGAAGCTTTCTTT.